This T cell receptor beta chain was profiled in a study of identical twins. This clonotype was counted only a few times. TCRdb fed the 5' RACE reads into MiXCR, producing one record per CDR3 protein. Of some 500,000 distinct CDR3 sequences in the sample, less than 25% were seen once. CDR3 length: 16 residues. The ends were cut back, 7 bases at V and 1 base at J, with 20 bases in the middle. Germline assignment: CDR1 SQVTM and CDR2 ANQGSEA. These same data were also listed under a study on T cells expressing NK-cell markers.

Sequenced input: CD4+ T cells sorted from blood. The TCR sequence derives from a woman aged 18-29 years in good health. This rearrangement joins TRBV29-1 to TRBJ2-1; no clear D. The CDR3 loop reads CSADSGTRRSYNEQFF. Written as DNA, the CDR3 is TGCAGCGCTGACTCTGGCACTCGCCGGTCCTACAATGAGCAGTTCTTC.